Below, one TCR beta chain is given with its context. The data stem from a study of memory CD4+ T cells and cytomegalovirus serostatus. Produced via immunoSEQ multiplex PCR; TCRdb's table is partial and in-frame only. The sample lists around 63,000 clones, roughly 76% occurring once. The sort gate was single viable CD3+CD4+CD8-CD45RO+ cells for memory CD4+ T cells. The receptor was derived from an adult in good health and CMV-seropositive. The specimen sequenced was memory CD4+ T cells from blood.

Here the CDR3 reads CASTSRGGYGYTF. The CDR3 DNA reads as TGTGCCAGCACGTCACGGGGGGGCTATGGCTACACCTTC. The chain recombines TRBV28 with TRBJ1-2; tentatively, D is TRBD1 (5 bases). V lost 7 bases to trimming and J lost 4 bases, with 13 bases between them. This CDR3 spans 13 amino acids. Germline assignment: CDR1 MDHEN and CDR2 SYDVKM.